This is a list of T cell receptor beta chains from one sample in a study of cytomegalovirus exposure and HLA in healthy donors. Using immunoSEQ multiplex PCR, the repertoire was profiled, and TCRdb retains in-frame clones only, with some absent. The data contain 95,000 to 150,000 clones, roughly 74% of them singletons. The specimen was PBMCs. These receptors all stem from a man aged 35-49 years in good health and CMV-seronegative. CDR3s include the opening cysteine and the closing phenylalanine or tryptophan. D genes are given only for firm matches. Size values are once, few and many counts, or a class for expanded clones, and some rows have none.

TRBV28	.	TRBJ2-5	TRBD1	CASSLTGTFRETQYF	TGTGCCAGCAGTTTGACAGGGACGTTCAGAGAGACCCAGTACTTC
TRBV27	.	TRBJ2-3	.	CASSDALRGITDTQYF	TGTGCCAGCAGCGACGCCTTGAGGGGGATCACAGATACGCAGTATTTT
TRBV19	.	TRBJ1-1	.	CASSISSRGGRTEAFF	TGTGCCAGTAGTATATCAAGTCGGGGAGGGAGGACTGAAGCTTTCTTT
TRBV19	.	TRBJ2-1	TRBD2	CASERLAGGREQFF	TGTGCCAGTGAAAGACTAGCGGGGGGGCGTGAGCAGTTCTTC
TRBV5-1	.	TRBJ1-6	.	CASSVQGVNSPLHF	TGCGCCAGCAGCGTACAGGGTGTCAATTCACCCCTCCACTTT
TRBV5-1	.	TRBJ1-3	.	CASSLESSGSLLYF	TGCGCCAGCAGCTTGGAATCTTCGGGATCGTTGCTATATTTT
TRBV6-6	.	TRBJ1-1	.	CASSFSGKGFF	TGTGCCAGCAGTTTTTCCGGGAAAGGTTTCTTT
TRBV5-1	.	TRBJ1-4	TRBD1	CASSSRSQGGNEKLFF	TGCGCCAGCAGCTCCCGATCACAGGGGGGTAATGAAAAACTGTTTTTT
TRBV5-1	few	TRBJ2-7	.	CASSFFPGGSYEQYF	TGCGCCAGCAGTTTCTTTCCCGGGGGCTCCTACGAGCAGTACTTC
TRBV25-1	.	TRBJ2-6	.	CASSDYGSGANGLTF	TGTGCCAGCAGCGATTACGGGTCTGGGGCCAACGGCCTGACTTTC
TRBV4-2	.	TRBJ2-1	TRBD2	CASSQASGTSGYNEQFF	TGTGCCAGCAGCCAAGCAAGCGGGACTAGCGGTTACAATGAGCAGTTCTTC
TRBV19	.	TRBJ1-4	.	CATMDGGTTNEKLFF	TGTGCCACTATGGATGGCGGTACAACTAATGAAAAACTGTTTTTT
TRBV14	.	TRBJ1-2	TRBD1	CASSQQPGQGYYGYTF	TGTGCCAGCAGCCAGCAGCCGGGACAGGGGTATTATGGCTACACCTTC